This entry is about one TCR beta chain. No cognate antigen has been identified for it. Base qualities are not at hand, and no much larger clone is one base apart. This sample is drawn from a study of control samples from healthy donors and cancer patients (TCRdb year 2020). The library relied on the immunoSEQ multiplex PCR assay. The source is immuneACCESS, and TCRdb retained only in-frame sequences with V and J called. Part of the clones is not carried over; for the studies checked, unresolved V genes explain less than half of this, and the remainder is unexplained. This sample comprises 35,000 to 45,000 clones, over 65% of them detected only once. 45% to 50% of the sample is in the top ten clones. The CDR3, from cysteine to phenylalanine, totals 15 residues. The entry retains the CDR3 DNA only, 45 bases that are in frame from base 1. V and J lose 3 bases and 5 bases, and a span of 14 bases separates them. CDR1 and CDR2, looked up from the germline V gene, are SGHDT and YYEEEE.

The receptor was derived from a man in his 60s in good health. Sequenced material: blood. The chain couples TRBV5-6 to TRBJ2-2; a tentative D call is TRBD2 (5 bases match). The CDR3 amino acid sequence is: CASSWVGDRTGELFF. The DNA reads as follows: TGTGCCAGCAGCTGGGTCGGGGATCGAACCGGGGAGCTGTTTTTT.